A selection of T cell receptor beta chains follows, all from one sample in a study of OX40 agonist ivuxolimab in advanced cancers. TCRdb keeps only in-frame clones here, not all; method: immunoSEQ multiplex PCR. Among roughly 40,000 clones listed, over 65% were seen once. Specimen: CD4+ or CD8+ T cells sorted from blood, collected in a trial of the OX40 agonist ivuxolimab. Every receptor here comes from an adult with an advanced solid tumor such as melanoma, head and neck, liver or kidney cancer. CDR3s include the opening cysteine and the closing phenylalanine or tryptophan. A D gene is named only where the DNA matches it firmly. A row's size may be missing; if present it is once, few, many or a size class.

j_gene: TRBJ1-1
d_gene: .
abundance: .
v_gene: TRBV25-1
CDR3aa: CASRRPGALGTEAFF
CDR3nt: TGTGCCAGCAGACGGCCAGGGGCCCTCGGCACTGAAGCTTTCTTT

j_gene: TRBJ2-7
d_gene: TRBD1
abundance: few
v_gene: TRBV7-9
CDR3aa: CASNPTRGTGLNEQYF
CDR3nt: TGTGCCAGCAACCCCACTCGCGGGACAGGGCTTAACGAGCAGTACTTC

j_gene: TRBJ2-7
d_gene: .
abundance: .
v_gene: TRBV5-5
CDR3aa: CASSQALVYEQYF
CDR3nt: TGCGCCAGCAGCCAAGCACTAGTGTACGAGCAGTACTTC

j_gene: TRBJ2-1
d_gene: TRBD1
abundance: .
v_gene: TRBV11-2
CDR3aa: CASSLDWQGAYEQFF
CDR3nt: TGTGCCAGCAGCTTAGATTGGCAGGGGGCCTATGAGCAGTTCTTC

j_gene: TRBJ2-7
d_gene: .
abundance: .
v_gene: TRBV5-6
CDR3aa: CASSFGTIRRPEQYF
CDR3nt: TGTGCCAGCAGCTTTGGGACAATCAGGAGACCCGAGCAGTACTTC

j_gene: TRBJ2-1
d_gene: TRBD1
abundance: .
v_gene: TRBV6-4
CDR3aa: CASRPGNRGREQFF
CDR3nt: TGTGCCAGCAGGCCGGGGAACAGGGGTCGGGAGCAGTTCTTC

j_gene: TRBJ1-2
d_gene: .
abundance: .
v_gene: TRBV18
CDR3aa: CASSPSFVSSGGPFAGYTF
CDR3nt: TGTGCCAGCTCACCAAGCTTCGTCTCGTCGGGGGGACCATTTGCGGGCTACACCTTC

j_gene: TRBJ2-7
d_gene: .
abundance: .
v_gene: TRBV14
CDR3aa: CASGTGFGFAGNEQYF
CDR3nt: TGTGCCAGCGGGACGGGCTTTGGGTTTGCGGGGAACGAGCAGTACTTC

j_gene: TRBJ2-3
d_gene: .
abundance: .
v_gene: TRBV28
CDR3aa: CASSLGQRATDTQYF
CDR3nt: TGTGCCAGCAGTCTGGGACAGCGGGCCACAGATACGCAGTATTTT

j_gene: TRBJ2-7
d_gene: TRBD1
abundance: .
v_gene: TRBV14
CDR3aa: CASSLGQGTLYEQYF
CDR3nt: TGTGCCAGCAGCCTAGGACAGGGGACATTATACGAGCAGTACTTC

j_gene: TRBJ1-4
d_gene: .
abundance: .
v_gene: TRBV27
CDR3aa: CASSPYREDDEKLFF
CDR3nt: TGTGCCAGCAGTCCATACAGGGAGGATGATGAAAAACTGTTTTTT

j_gene: TRBJ1-5
d_gene: TRBD1
abundance: .
v_gene: TRBV27
CDR3aa: CASSFGGQGKPQHF
CDR3nt: TGTGCCAGCAGTTTCGGTGGACAGGGCAAGCCCCAGCATTTT

j_gene: TRBJ2-7
d_gene: .
abundance: .
v_gene: TRBV7-9
CDR3aa: CASSSGDSYEQYF
CDR3nt: TGTGCCAGCAGCTCAGGGGACTCCTACGAGCAGTACTTC

j_gene: TRBJ1-1
d_gene: .
abundance: few
v_gene: TRBV30
CDR3aa: CAWSIRVNTEAFF
CDR3nt: TGTGCCTGGAGTATCCGAGTGAACACTGAAGCTTTCTTT

j_gene: TRBJ1-3
d_gene: .
abundance: .
v_gene: TRBV9
CDR3aa: CASSVRLGSGNTIYF
CDR3nt: TGTGCCAGCAGCGTACGACTGGGCTCTGGAAACACCATATATTTT

j_gene: TRBJ1-2
d_gene: .
abundance: .
v_gene: TRBV28
CDR3aa: CASIHSGTNYGYTF
CDR3nt: TGTGCCAGCATACATTCAGGGACTAACTATGGCTACACCTTC

j_gene: TRBJ2-1
d_gene: TRBD2
abundance: .
v_gene: TRBV11-2
CDR3aa: CASSPGGLASHNEQFF
CDR3nt: TGTGCCAGCAGCCCGGGGGGACTAGCGAGCCACAATGAGCAGTTCTTC

j_gene: TRBJ2-1
d_gene: TRBD1
abundance: once
v_gene: TRBV9
CDR3aa: CASSPETGARDEQFF
CDR3nt: TGTGCCAGCAGCCCTGAGACAGGGGCTAGGGATGAGCAGTTCTTC

j_gene: TRBJ1-2
d_gene: TRBD1
abundance: .
v_gene: TRBV9
CDR3aa: CASSAGTGLRGYTF
CDR3nt: TGTGCCAGCAGCGCGGGGACAGGGTTGAGAGGCTACACCTTC

j_gene: TRBJ1-6
d_gene: .
abundance: .
v_gene: TRBV27
CDR3aa: CASSFHRVGSPLHF
CDR3nt: TGTGCCAGCAGTTTCCACAGGGTAGGCTCACCCCTCCACTTT

j_gene: TRBJ2-1
d_gene: TRBD2
abundance: .
v_gene: TRBV19
CDR3aa: CASSSWGGNEQFF
CDR3nt: TGTGCCAGTAGTAGTTGGGGGGGCAATGAGCAGTTCTTC

j_gene: TRBJ2-5
d_gene: .
abundance: .
v_gene: TRBV7-2
CDR3aa: CASSSAVGTQYF
CDR3nt: TGTGCCAGCAGCTCCGCCGTGGGGACCCAGTACTTC

j_gene: TRBJ1-2
d_gene: .
abundance: .
v_gene: TRBV29-1
CDR3aa: CSVTSDRPEAGYTF
CDR3nt: TGCAGCGTAACATCTGACAGACCCGAAGCCGGCTACACCTTC

j_gene: TRBJ1-4
d_gene: .
abundance: .
v_gene: TRBV7-2
CDR3aa: CASSSTAGTTNEKLFF
CDR3nt: TGTGCCAGCAGCTCAACCGCAGGGACAACTAATGAAAAACTGTTTTTT

j_gene: TRBJ1-2
d_gene: .
abundance: .
v_gene: TRBV6-1
CDR3aa: CASPPYEMGYGYTF
CDR3nt: TGTGCCAGCCCTCCTTATGAAATGGGATATGGCTACACCTTC

j_gene: TRBJ2-5
d_gene: .
abundance: .
v_gene: TRBV6-5
CDR3aa: CASSGSEETQYF
CDR3nt: TGTGCCAGCAGTGGGTCAGAAGAGACCCAGTACTTC

j_gene: TRBJ1-6
d_gene: .
abundance: once
v_gene: TRBV9
CDR3aa: CASSPAATQTNSYNSPLHF
CDR3nt: TGTGCCAGCAGCCCCGCGGCTACCCAAACAAACTCCTATAATTCACCCCTCCACTTT

j_gene: TRBJ1-2
d_gene: TRBD1
abundance: .
v_gene: TRBV6-6
CDR3aa: CASRTTGNGYTF
CDR3nt: TGTGCCAGCAGGACGACAGGGAATGGCTACACCTTC

j_gene: TRBJ2-6
d_gene: TRBD2
abundance: .
v_gene: TRBV29-1
CDR3aa: CSVPVRGGAGANVLTF
CDR3nt: TGCAGCGTCCCGGTTCGGGGAGGGGCTGGGGCCAACGTCCTGACTTTC

j_gene: TRBJ2-2
d_gene: .
abundance: .
v_gene: TRBV5-6
CDR3aa: CASSLAQATGELFF
CDR3nt: TGTGCCAGCAGCTTGGCCCAGGCAACCGGGGAGCTGTTTTTT

j_gene: TRBJ1-6
d_gene: .
abundance: .
v_gene: TRBV7-9
CDR3aa: CASSSHAVQSNSPLHF
CDR3nt: TGTGCCAGCAGCTCGCATGCCGTACAAAGTAATTCACCCCTCCACTTT

j_gene: TRBJ1-1
d_gene: .
abundance: few
v_gene: TRBV19
CDR3aa: CASGHYGGAFF
CDR3nt: TGTGCCAGTGGACACTACGGTGGAGCTTTCTTT

j_gene: TRBJ1-1
d_gene: .
abundance: once
v_gene: TRBV5-6
CDR3aa: CASSLAGFTEAFF
CDR3nt: TGTGCCAGCAGCTTGGCTGGATTCACTGAAGCTTTCTTT

j_gene: TRBJ2-7
d_gene: .
abundance: .
v_gene: TRBV27
CDR3aa: CASSLTVDSYEQYF
CDR3nt: TGTGCCAGCAGTTTGACGGTGGACTCCTACGAGCAGTACTTC

j_gene: TRBJ2-3
d_gene: TRBD1
abundance: .
v_gene: TRBV19
CDR3aa: CASSFTIGTVEDTQYF
CDR3nt: TGTGCCAGTAGCTTTACTATCGGGACAGTCGAGGATACGCAGTATTTT

j_gene: TRBJ1-2
d_gene: .
abundance: .
v_gene: TRBV5-6
CDR3aa: CASSLTGKDAYTF
CDR3nt: TGTGCCAGCAGCTTGACAGGAAAGGATGCCTACACCTTC

j_gene: TRBJ2-7
d_gene: TRBD2
abundance: .
v_gene: TRBV4-3
CDR3aa: CASSQGTSGDSYEQYF
CDR3nt: TGCGCCAGCAGCCAAGGGACTAGCGGGGACTCCTACGAGCAGTACTTC

j_gene: TRBJ2-7
d_gene: TRBD1
abundance: .
v_gene: TRBV15
CDR3aa: CATSRRGQALSYEQYF
CDR3nt: TGTGCCACCAGCAGGAGGGGACAGGCGCTTTCCTACGAGCAGTACTTC

j_gene: TRBJ2-2
d_gene: .
abundance: .
v_gene: TRBV18
CDR3aa: CASSSGRRSNTGELFF
CDR3nt: TGTGCCAGCTCGTCTGGGCGCAGATCGAACACCGGGGAGCTGTTTTTT

j_gene: TRBJ1-1
d_gene: .
abundance: .
v_gene: TRBV7-6
CDR3aa: CASSKPGTFAFF
CDR3nt: TGTGCCAGCAGCAAACCCGGGACCTTTGCTTTCTTT

j_gene: TRBJ2-1
d_gene: TRBD2
abundance: once
v_gene: TRBV9
CDR3aa: CASSLLVGAGGDEQFF
CDR3nt: TGTGCCAGCAGCCTGCTGGTGGGAGCGGGAGGGGATGAGCAGTTCTTC

j_gene: TRBJ2-3
d_gene: .
abundance: .
v_gene: TRBV7-3
CDR3aa: CASSSGLLRDTQYF
CDR3nt: TGTGCCAGCAGCTCCGGGCTACTTAGGGATACGCAGTATTTT

j_gene: TRBJ2-1
d_gene: .
abundance: .
v_gene: TRBV2
CDR3aa: CASSDNGDEQFF
CDR3nt: TGTGCCAGCAGTGACAATGGGGATGAGCAGTTCTTC

j_gene: TRBJ2-2
d_gene: .
abundance: once
v_gene: TRBV5-4
CDR3aa: CASSLSSGELFF
CDR3nt: TGTGCCAGCAGCCTTTCCAGCGGGGAGCTGTTTTTT